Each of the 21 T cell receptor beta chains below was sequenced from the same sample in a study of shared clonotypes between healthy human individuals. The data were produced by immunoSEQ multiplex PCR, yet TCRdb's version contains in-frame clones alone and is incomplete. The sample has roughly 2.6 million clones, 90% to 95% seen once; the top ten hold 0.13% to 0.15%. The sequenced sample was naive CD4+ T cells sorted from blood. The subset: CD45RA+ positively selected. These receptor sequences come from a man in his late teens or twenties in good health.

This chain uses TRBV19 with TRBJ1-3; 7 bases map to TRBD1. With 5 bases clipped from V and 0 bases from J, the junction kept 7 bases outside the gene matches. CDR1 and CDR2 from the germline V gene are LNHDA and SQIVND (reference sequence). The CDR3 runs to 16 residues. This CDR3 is CASSPRQGSSGNTIYF. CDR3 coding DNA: TGTGCCAGTAGTCCAAGACAGGGATCCTCTGGAAACACCATATATTTT.

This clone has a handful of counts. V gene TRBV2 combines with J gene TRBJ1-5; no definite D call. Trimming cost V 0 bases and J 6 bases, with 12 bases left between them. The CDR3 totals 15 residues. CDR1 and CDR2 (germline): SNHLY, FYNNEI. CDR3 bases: TGTGCCAGCAGTGAAGCGAGGCCAGGCTCTCAGCCCCAGCATTTT. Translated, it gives CASSEARPGSQPQHF.

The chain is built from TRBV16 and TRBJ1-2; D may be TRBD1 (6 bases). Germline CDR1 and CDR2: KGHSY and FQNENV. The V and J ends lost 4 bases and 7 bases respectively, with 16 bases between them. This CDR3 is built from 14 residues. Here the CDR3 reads CASSPPGDKGGYTF. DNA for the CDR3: TGTGCCAGCAGCCCCCCCGGGGACAAGGGTGGCTACACCTTC. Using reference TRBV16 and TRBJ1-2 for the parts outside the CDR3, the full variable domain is GEEVAQTPKHLVRGEGQKAKLYCAPIKGHSYVFWYQQVLKNEFKFLISFQNENVFDETGMPKERFSAKCLPNSPCSLEIQATKLEDSAVYFCASSPPGDKGGYTFGSGTRLTVV.

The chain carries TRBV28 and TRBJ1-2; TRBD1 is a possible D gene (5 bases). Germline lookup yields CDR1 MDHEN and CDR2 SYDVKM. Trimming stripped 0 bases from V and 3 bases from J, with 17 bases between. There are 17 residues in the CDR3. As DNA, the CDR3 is TGTGCCAGCAGTTTATGGACAGCGAAACGAACCGACTATGGCTACACCTTC. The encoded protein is CASSLWTAKRTDYGYTF.

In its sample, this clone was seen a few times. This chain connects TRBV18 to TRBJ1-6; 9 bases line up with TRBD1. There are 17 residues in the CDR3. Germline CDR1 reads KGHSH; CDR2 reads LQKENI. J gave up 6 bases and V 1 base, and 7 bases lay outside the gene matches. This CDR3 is CASSPRIGTGSNSPLHF. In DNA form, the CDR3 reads TGTGCCAGCTCACCACGCATCGGGACAGGGAGTAATTCACCCCTCCACTTT.

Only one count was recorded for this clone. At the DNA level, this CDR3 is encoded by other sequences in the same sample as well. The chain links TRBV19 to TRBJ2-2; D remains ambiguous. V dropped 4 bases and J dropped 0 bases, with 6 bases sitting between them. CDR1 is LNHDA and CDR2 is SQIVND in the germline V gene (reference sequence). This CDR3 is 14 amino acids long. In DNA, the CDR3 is TGTGCCAGTAGTACGGGCCCGAACACCGGGGAGCTGTTTTTT. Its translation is CASSTGPNTGELFF.

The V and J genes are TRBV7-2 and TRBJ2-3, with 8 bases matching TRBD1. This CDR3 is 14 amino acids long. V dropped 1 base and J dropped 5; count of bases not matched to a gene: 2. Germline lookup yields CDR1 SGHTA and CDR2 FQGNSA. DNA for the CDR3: TGTGCCAGCAGCTTAGGGACAGGGATAGATACGCAGTATTTT. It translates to CASSLGTGIDTQYF.

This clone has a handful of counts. CDR3: CASSSRTGEGFTEAFF. Written as DNA, the CDR3 is TGTGCCAGCAGCTCCAGGACAGGGGAAGGATTCACTGAAGCTTTCTTT. The rearrangement joins TRBV7-9 to TRBJ1-1; 9 bases fit TRBD1. The CDR3 runs 16 residues. CDR1 and CDR2 (germline): SEHNR, FQNEAQ (reference sequence). J gave up 4 bases and V 4 bases, and 10 bases lay outside the gene matches.

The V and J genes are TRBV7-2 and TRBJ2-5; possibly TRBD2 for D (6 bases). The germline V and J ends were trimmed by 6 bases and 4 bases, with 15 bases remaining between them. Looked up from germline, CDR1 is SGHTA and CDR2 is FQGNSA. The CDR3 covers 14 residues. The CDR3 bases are TGTGCCAGCAGAAATCGGAGGGCCGGAGAGACCCAGTACTTC. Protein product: CASRNRRAGETQYF.

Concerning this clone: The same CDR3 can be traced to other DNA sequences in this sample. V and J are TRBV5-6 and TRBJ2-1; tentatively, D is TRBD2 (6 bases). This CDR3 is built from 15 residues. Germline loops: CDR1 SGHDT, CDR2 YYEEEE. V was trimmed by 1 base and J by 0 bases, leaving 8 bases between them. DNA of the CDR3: TGTGCCAGCAGCTTGCGGGGGAGCTCCTACAATGAGCAGTTCTTC. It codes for CASSLRGSSYNEQFF.

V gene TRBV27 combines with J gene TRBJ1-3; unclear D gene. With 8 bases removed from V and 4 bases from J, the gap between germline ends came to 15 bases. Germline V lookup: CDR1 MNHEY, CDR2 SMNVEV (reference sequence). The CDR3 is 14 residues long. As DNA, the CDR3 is TGTGCCAGCCCACGGAGGTCGGAGGGAAACACCATATATTTT. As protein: CASPRRSEGNTIYF.

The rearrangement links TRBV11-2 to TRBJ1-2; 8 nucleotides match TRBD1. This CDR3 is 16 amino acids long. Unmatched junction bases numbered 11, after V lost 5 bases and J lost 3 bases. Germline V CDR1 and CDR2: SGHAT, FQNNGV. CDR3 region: CASSHSGTGSYYGYTF. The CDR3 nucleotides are TGTGCCAGCAGCCATTCCGGGACAGGCTCCTACTATGGCTACACCTTC.

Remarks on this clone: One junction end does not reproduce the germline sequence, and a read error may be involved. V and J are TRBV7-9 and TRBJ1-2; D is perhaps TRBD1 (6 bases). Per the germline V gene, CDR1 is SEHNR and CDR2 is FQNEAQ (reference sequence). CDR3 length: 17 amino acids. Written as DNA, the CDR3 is TGTGCGAGCAAGGACCGTGAGGGGGGTCTCGGTCACTATGGCTACACCTTC. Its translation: CASKDREGGLGHYGYTF.

As DNA, the CDR3 is TGCGCCAGCAGCCAAGTATTGTTTGAAAAACTGTTTTTT. It encodes CASSQVLFEKLFF. The V and J genes are TRBV4-1 and TRBJ1-4; D is ambiguous. Germline lookup yields CDR1 MGHRA and CDR2 YSYEKL. The CDR3 totals 13 residues. The V end was cut by 1 base, the J end by 7 bases, with 7 bases between.

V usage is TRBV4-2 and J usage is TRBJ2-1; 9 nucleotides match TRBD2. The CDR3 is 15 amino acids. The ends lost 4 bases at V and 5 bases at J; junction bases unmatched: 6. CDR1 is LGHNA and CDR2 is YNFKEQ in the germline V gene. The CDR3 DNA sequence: TGTGCCAGCAGCCCTACTAGCGGGTTTAACAATGAGCAGTTCTTC. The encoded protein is CASSPTSGFNNEQFF.

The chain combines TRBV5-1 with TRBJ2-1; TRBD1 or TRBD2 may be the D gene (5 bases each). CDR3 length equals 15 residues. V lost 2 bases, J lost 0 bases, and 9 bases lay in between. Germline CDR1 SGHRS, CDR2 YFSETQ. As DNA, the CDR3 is TGCGCCAGCAGCTTTTTGGGGGACTCCTACAATGAGCAGTTCTTC. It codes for CASSFLGDSYNEQFF.

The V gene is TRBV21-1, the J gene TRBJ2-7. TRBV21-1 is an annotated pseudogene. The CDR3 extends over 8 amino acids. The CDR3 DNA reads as TGTGCCAGCAACGAGCAGTACTTC. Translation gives CASNEQYF.

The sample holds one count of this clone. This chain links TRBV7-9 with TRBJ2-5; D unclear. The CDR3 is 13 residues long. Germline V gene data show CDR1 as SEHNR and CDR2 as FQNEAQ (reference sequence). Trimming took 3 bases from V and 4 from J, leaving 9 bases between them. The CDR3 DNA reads TGTGCCAGCAGCTTTAGTCAGTCAGAGACCCAGTACTTC. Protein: CASSFSQSETQYF.

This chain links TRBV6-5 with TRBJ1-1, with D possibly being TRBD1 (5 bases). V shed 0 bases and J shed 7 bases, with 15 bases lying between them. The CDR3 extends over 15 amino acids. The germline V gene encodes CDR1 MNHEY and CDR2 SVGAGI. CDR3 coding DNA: TGTGCCAGCAGTTACTCTGGGGGACGAATCCATGAAGCTTTCTTT. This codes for CASSYSGGRIHEAFF.

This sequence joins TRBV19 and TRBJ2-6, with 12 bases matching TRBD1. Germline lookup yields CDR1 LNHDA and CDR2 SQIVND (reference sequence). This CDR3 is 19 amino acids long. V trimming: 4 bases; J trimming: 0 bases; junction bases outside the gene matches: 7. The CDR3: CASSSLGTGGLSGANVLTF. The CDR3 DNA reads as TGTGCCAGTAGTAGTCTCGGGACAGGGGGCCTCTCTGGGGCCAACGTCCTGACTTTC.

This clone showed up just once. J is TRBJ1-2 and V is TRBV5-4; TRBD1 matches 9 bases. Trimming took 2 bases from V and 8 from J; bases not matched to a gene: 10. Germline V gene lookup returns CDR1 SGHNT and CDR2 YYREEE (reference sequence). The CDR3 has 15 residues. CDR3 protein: CASSFIQGAGRGYTF. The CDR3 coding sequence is TGTGCCAGCAGCTTTATACAGGGGGCTGGTCGGGGCTACACCTTC. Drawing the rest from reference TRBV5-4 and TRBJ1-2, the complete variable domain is ETGVTQSPTHLIKTRGQQVTLRCSSQSGHNTVSWYQQALGQGPQFIFQYYREEENGRGNFPPRFSGLQFPNYSSELNVNALELDDSALYLCASSFIQGAGRGYTFGSGTRLTVV.